This T cell receptor (beta chain) was sequenced in a study of blood T cell repertoires in COVID-19. The wider study: The analysed material was cDNA or gDNA that came from T cells, B-cell-depleted T cells, or PBMCs.

The CDR3 spans 16 residues. Looked up from germline, CDR1 is KGHSH and CDR2 is LQKENI. The V gene lost 0 bases and the J gene lost 0 bases, with 11 bases spanning the gap. Authors' methods: Reference gene primer amplification in the assay estimated nucleated cell counts. The method was immunoSEQ multiplex PCR; TCRdb's version includes in-frame clones alone and lacks a portion of them. V and J calls and clone size are as listed in that table; D and trimming were resolved from the DNA. The sample contains fewer than 200,000 clones, 85% of which appear only once. The clonotype originates from a human donor with acute or convalescent COVID-19. The donor label of this sample is uncertain. The chain recombines TRBV18 with TRBJ1-1; TRBD1 is a possible D gene (6 bases). Sequenced input: peripheral blood. DNA of the CDR3: TGTGCCAGCTCACCACCGAGGGCAGGGGTGAACACTGAAGCTTTCTTT. Amino acid sequence: CASSPPRAGVNTEAFF.